This T cell receptor (beta chain) was obtained from a study of shared clonotypes between healthy human individuals. Original methodology: From ImmunoSEQ came sequences covering only the junction and carrying no quality scores, so filtering differed. Only in-frame clones appear in the TCRdb table, and some are missing; sequencing was by immunoSEQ multiplex PCR. Clone size and V and J calls were adopted from that table, with D and trimming inferred from the DNA. This sample has a few million clones; 85% to 95% occur once, and the top ten carry 0.35% to 0.45%. CDR1 and CDR2 from the germline V gene are MDHEN and SYDVKM. Germline trimming cut 5 bases from V and 3 bases from J; bases unmatched to any gene: 10. CDR3 length equals 15 residues. For this clone: Its target is unknown.

Study-wide findings and caveats: Generation probabilities were higher for clonotypes shared across all four sorted-subset donors than for unshared ones. The study generally estimated greater richness for naive than memory subsets. Limited genetic and exposure-history diversity came from having few donors.

V is TRBV28 and J is TRBJ2-7; 7 bases fit TRBD1. The specimen sequenced was naive CD4+ T cells from PBMCs. Subset defined: CD45RA+ positively selected. The TCR comes from a man aged 18 to 29 in good health. Some clones in this sample may be carry-over from other donors' samples. The CDR3 DNA is TGTGCCAGCAGTCCGACGGGACAGAGATACTACGAGCAGTACTTC. Its translation is CASSPTGQRYYEQYF.